This is a list of T cell receptor beta chains from one sample in a study of CD8+ T cells in alopecia areata. Sequencing used immunoSEQ multiplex PCR; TCRdb keeps in-frame clones, though not all of them. Altogether 200,000 or so clones are present, approximately 61% being singletons, with the ten largest covering roughly 0.47%. The material sequenced was CD4+ T cells sorted from blood, taken at week 0. Every receptor here comes from a human donor with alopecia areata. The CDR3 runs from the conserved cysteine through the conserved F or W. D genes are given only for firm matches. Not all rows give a size; the values are once, few, many and, for expanded clones, a class.

abundance | j_gene | v_gene | d_gene | CDR3nt | CDR3aa
NA | TRBJ1-2 | TRBV11-2 | NA | TGTGCCAGCAGAAAACCTGGGGTCGGCTATGGCTACACCTTC | CASRKPGVGYGYTF
NA | TRBJ1-2 | TRBV5-1 | NA | TGCGCCAGCAGCTTTGCACCAGGGTCTGTTGACTATGGCTACACCTTC | CASSFAPGSVDYGYTF
NA | TRBJ2-1 | TRBV19 | NA | TGTGCCAGTAGTATAGTTGAGGGGCGAGATGAGCAGTTCTTC | CASSIVEGRDEQFF
few | TRBJ1-2 | TRBV5-1 | NA | TGCGCCAGCAGCTACCAGTTTTATGGCTACACCTTC | CASSYQFYGYTF
few | TRBJ1-1 | TRBV6-5 | TRBD1 | TGTGCCAGCAAACCTGGACAGGGGACGAACACTGAAGCTTTCTTT | CASKPGQGTNTEAFF
once | TRBJ1-1 | TRBV5-6 | NA | TGTGCCAGCAGCTTGGGACAGGTGACTGAAGCTTTCTTT | CASSLGQVTEAFF
NA | TRBJ2-7 | TRBV2 | TRBD2 | TGTGCCAGCAGTGAAGGGACTAGCGGGGGGTTCGACGAGCAGTACTTC | CASSEGTSGGFDEQYF
NA | TRBJ2-1 | TRBV6-7 | NA | TGTGCCAGCAGGGACAGTTCCGAGTTCTTC | CASRDSSEFF
NA | TRBJ1-2 | TRBV7-3 | TRBD1 | TGTGCCAGCAGCCCTTATTCATTGGACAGGGTATATGGCTACACCTTC | CASSPYSLDRVYGYTF
few | TRBJ1-1 | TRBV5-1 | NA | TGCGCCAGCAGCTTGTATGGGGGCGCGGCCACTGAAGCTTTCTTT | CASSLYGGAATEAFF